Listed here are 23 T cell receptor beta chains from one sample, sequenced in a study of T-cell memory formation after mild COVID-19. TCRdb analysed the 5' RACE reads with MiXCR anew, one entry per CDR3 protein. The repertoire consists of just under 50,000 distinct CDR3 sequences, with approximately 12% occurring once and the leading ten covering roughly 22%. Sequenced material: PBMCs or a T cell subset sorted from them (not recorded which). Receptors were obtained from a man aged 18 to 30 who had mild COVID-19 (a few samples of this study predate the infection). Cell type and time point are not known.

This clonotype was seen a handful of times. The chain has TRBV5-1 and TRBJ1-3; no firm D call. Trimming cost V 0 bases and J 4 bases, with 8 bases left between them. Germline CDR1 is SGHRS and CDR2 is YFSETQ. This CDR3 region has 14 residues. The CDR3 region is CASSLDGGGNTIYF. DNA of the CDR3: TGCGCCAGCAGCTTGGACGGTGGAGGAAACACCATATATTTT.

This clonotype has ten or more counts. This chain connects TRBV11-2 to TRBJ2-5; 15 nucleotides line up with TRBD2. The V gene's germline CDR1 is SGHAT and CDR2 FQNNGV. The V gene end was trimmed by 5 bases and the J gene end by 0 bases; junction bases not matched to a gene: 4. The length of the CDR3 is 17 residues. The CDR3 DNA is TGTGCCAGCAGCGCCGGGACTAGCGGGGGGTACCAAGAGACCCAGTACTTC. Translated, it gives CASSAGTSGGYQETQYF.

This clonotype has a count of ten or more. This chain connects TRBV29-1 to TRBJ2-1; 9 bases line up with TRBD2. The germline V gene has CDR1 SQVTM and CDR2 ANQGSEA. Unmatched junction bases numbered 5, after V lost 2 bases and J lost 0 bases. The CDR3 runs 16 residues. This CDR3 is CSVESASGASYNEQFF. The CDR3, as DNA: TGCAGCGTTGAATCGGCTAGCGGGGCCTCCTACAATGAGCAGTTCTTC.

This clonotype was seen only a few times. The DNA of the CDR3 is TGTGCCAGCAGCCGAGCCGGGACAGGGGATCAGCCCCAGCATTTT. It translates to CASSRAGTGDQPQHF. The rearrangement joins TRBV7-2 to TRBJ1-5; 10 bases agree with TRBD1. Trimming removed 5 bases from V and 5 bases from J; junction bases left unmatched: 6. In germline, CDR1 is SGHTA, CDR2 FQGNSA. CDR3 length equals 15 residues. The full variable domain, rest sourced from reference TRBV7-2 and TRBJ1-5, is GAGVSQSPSNKVTEKGKDVELRCDPISGHTALYWYRQSLGQGLEFLIYFQGNSAPDKSGLPSDRFSAERTGGSVSTLTIQRTQQEDSAVYLCASSRAGTGDQPQHFGDGTRLSIL.

This clonotype was seen a few times. The chain has TRBV6-5 and TRBJ2-5; 8 bases align to TRBD2. There are 14 residues in the CDR3. V trimming: 9 bases; J trimming: 1 base; junction bases outside the gene matches: 7. CDR1 is MNHEY, CDR2 SVGAGI, per germline. Here the CDR3 DNA reads TGTGCCAGTCATTCGGCGGGGGGCCAAGAGACCCAGTACTTC. Translation gives CASHSAGGQETQYF.

This clonotype was detected ten times or more. The chain employs TRBV5-1 and TRBJ1-2; D is ambiguous. CDR1 SGHRS and CDR2 YFSETQ come from the germline V gene. This CDR3 has 14 residues. Trimming left V 0 bases short and J 2 bases short, with 8 bases between. The CDR3 is CASSLGPGNYGYTF. The DNA of the CDR3 is TGCGCCAGCAGCTTGGGGCCAGGCAACTATGGCTACACCTTC.

This chain uses TRBV3-1 with TRBJ1-2; TRBD1 is a possible D gene (5 bases). Per the germline V gene, CDR1 is LGHDT and CDR2 is YNNKEL (reference sequence). Trimming removed 1 base at V and 5 bases at J, with 14 bases between. The length of the CDR3 is 15 residues. CDR3 DNA sequence: TGTGCCAGCAGCCAAGGCCGGGGGGTGGAGTATGGCTACACCTTC. The encoded protein is CASSQGRGVEYGYTF.

This clonotype is medium-sized by share. The chain joins TRBV3-1 to TRBJ2-3; TRBD2 matches 7 bases. With 5 bases clipped from V and 2 bases from J, the junction kept 16 bases outside the gene matches. The CDR3 sequence is 18 residues long. The germline CDR1 and CDR2 sequences are LGHDT and YNNKEL (reference sequence). The CDR3, as DNA: TGTGCCAGCAGCGGGTTTGGTGGGGAGGGATCACCCACAGATACGCAGTATTTT. It codes for CASSGFGGEGSPTDTQYF.

V gene TRBV7-2 combines with J gene TRBJ1-2; D is ambiguous. CDR3 size: 14 residues. V lost 1 base and J lost 8, with 14 bases in between. Germline V gene data show CDR1 as SGHTA and CDR2 as FQGNSA. In DNA, the CDR3 is TGTGCCAGCAGCTTAGTCTCGGATATAGGCGGCTACACCTTC. Encoded protein: CASSLVSDIGGYTF.

The V and J genes are TRBV5-1 and TRBJ2-6; a weak D match, TRBD2 (6 bases). Germline V gene sequence: CDR1 SGHRS, CDR2 YFSETQ. The CDR3 covers 15 residues. Trimming removed 4 bases at V and 0 bases at J, with 8 bases between. For the CDR3, the DNA is TGCGCCAGCAGCCCGGGAGTCTCTGGGGCCAACGTCCTGACTTTC. Translation: CASSPGVSGANVLTF. Full variable domain (missing parts from reference TRBV5-1 and TRBJ2-6): KAGVTQTPRYLIKTRGQQVTLSCSPISGHRSVSWYQQTPGQGLQFLFEYFSETQRNKGNFPGRFSGRQFSNSRSEMNVSTLELGDSALYLCASSPGVSGANVLTFGAGSRLTVL.

This chain uses TRBV19 with TRBJ1-6, with D perhaps TRBD1 (5 bases). The germline CDR1 and CDR2 sequences are LNHDA and SQIVND (reference sequence). V dropped 5 bases and J dropped 0 bases, with 14 bases sitting between them. This CDR3 is built from 17 residues. The CDR3 reads CASSYAAGSSYNSPLHF. The CDR3 DNA reads as TGTGCCAGTAGTTACGCGGCAGGGAGCTCCTATAATTCACCCCTCCACTTT.

This chain joins TRBV20-1 and TRBJ1-2; no clear D gene. CDR1 and CDR2 (germline): DFQATT, SNEGSKA (reference sequence). The CDR3 extends over 14 amino acids. The germline V and J ends were trimmed by 1 base and 3 bases, with 12 bases remaining between them. The CDR3 nucleotides are TGCAGTGCTAGAGCCGGGTTTAGTCACTATGGCTACACCTTC. Residues: CSARAGFSHYGYTF.

This clonotype was observed at least ten times. The CDR3 here is CASSYWDRGTAYF. For the CDR3, the DNA is TGTGCCAGCAGTTACTGGGACAGGGGAACGGCGTACTTC. The rearrangement joins TRBV6-2 or TRBV6-3 to TRBJ2-7; TRBD1 matches at 10 bases. Germline V gene lookup returns CDR1 MNHEY and CDR2 SVGEGT. The junction had 6 bases not matched to a gene; V was cut back by 1 base and J by 12 bases. CDR3 length equals 13 residues.

This clonotype was counted at least ten times. This chain joins TRBV7-9 and TRBJ2-1; 10 bases match TRBD1. The CDR3 totals 16 residues. The germline gives CDR1 SEHNR, CDR2 FQNEAQ (reference sequence). V was clipped by 1 base and J by 6 bases; unmatched bases: 6. Here the CDR3 DNA reads TGTGCCAGCAGCTTAGGCCGGACAGGGGGAGTCAATGAGCAGTTCTTC. Its protein is CASSLGRTGGVNEQFF.

This clonotype was seen ten or more times. This chain links TRBV10-3 with TRBJ2-4; 8 bases align to TRBD2. Germline V lookup: CDR1 ENHRY, CDR2 SYGVKD. The CDR3 has 14 residues. The V segment lost 10 bases and the J segment 10 bases; nucleotides outside the gene matches: 15. CDR3 loop: CATGLDLAGGIQYF. CDR3 in DNA: TGTGCCACGGGACTAGACCTCGCCGGGGGGATTCAGTACTTC.

This clonotype was seen a handful of times. The rearrangement links TRBV4-1 to TRBJ2-1; perhaps TRBD2 as D (5 bases). Between the trimmed V and J ends, which lost 3 bases and 6 bases, there was a span of 9 bases. Germline V gene sequence: CDR1 MGHRA, CDR2 YSYEKL. The CDR3 is 13 amino acids. The CDR3 coding sequence is TGCGCCAGCAGCCAGATAGGGAGCAATGAGCAGTTCTTC. Its protein product is CASSQIGSNEQFF.

The chain has TRBV20-1 and TRBJ1-1, with D possibly matching TRBD1 (5 bases). The CDR3 length is 12 residues. Germline V gene data show CDR1 as DFQATT and CDR2 as SNEGSKA (reference sequence). CDR3 amino acids: CSQQVGNTEAFF. DNA of the CDR3: TGCAGCCAACAGGTGGGAAACACTGAAGCTTTCTTT.

In its sample, this clonotype was seen many times. CDR3: CSVGTGWGMNTEAFF. The CDR3 nucleotides are TGCAGCGTAGGAACAGGTTGGGGCATGAACACTGAAGCTTTCTTT. The rearrangement joins TRBV29-1 to TRBJ1-1; D possibly corresponds to TRBD1 (5 bases). The CDR3 runs to 15 residues. V lost 6 bases, J lost 0 bases, and 17 bases lay in between. In germline, CDR1 is SQVTM, CDR2 ANQGSEA.

The gene calls are TRBV4-3 and TRBJ2-5; D unresolved. This CDR3 has 15 residues. Germline V CDR1 and CDR2: LGHNA, YSLEER. The V gene lost 0 bases and the J gene lost 5 bases, with 13 bases spanning the gap. The CDR3: CASSQDPLVMETQYF. The CDR3 DNA follows: TGCGCCAGCAGCCAAGATCCCCTGGTAATGGAGACCCAGTACTTC.

Ten or more counts support this clonotype. This chain uses TRBV5-1 with TRBJ2-6, with a possible D match to TRBD2 (6 bases). Deletions cut 0 bases from V and 2 bases from J, with 9 bases between. The CDR3 runs to 16 residues. Germline V gene lookup returns CDR1 SGHRS and CDR2 YFSETQ. CDR3 DNA: TGCGCCAGCAGCTTGGAAGGGACTGCTGGGGCCAACGTCCTGACTTTC. It translates to CASSLEGTAGANVLTF.

Many counts were recorded for this clonotype. The chain has TRBV20-1 and TRBJ1-1; D may be TRBD1 (6 bases). The CDR3 extends over 15 amino acids. The V gene lost 0 bases and the J gene lost 1 base, with 12 bases spanning the gap. The germline V gene encodes CDR1 DFQATT and CDR2 SNEGSKA (reference sequence). CDR3 DNA: TGCAGTGCTAGAGATGCGGGGGCTGGGAACACTGAAGCTTTCTTT. Its protein product is CSARDAGAGNTEAFF.

In its sample, this clonotype was seen many times. This chain connects TRBV4-2 to TRBJ1-6; D perhaps matches TRBD1 (5 bases). The ends were cut back, 1 base at V and 10 bases at J, with 14 bases in the middle. CDR3 size: 15 residues. The germline CDR1 and CDR2 sequences are LGHNA and YNFKEQ. The CDR3 nucleotides read TGTGCCAGCAGCCAAGGGGGGGGGGTCAACTCACCCCTCCACTTT. Translating gives CASSQGGGVNSPLHF.

This clonotype has a count of ten or more. This chain joins TRBV4-1 and TRBJ1-1; D uncertain. Germline V gene sequence: CDR1 MGHRA, CDR2 YSYEKL. With 0 bases removed from V and 2 bases from J, the gap between germline ends came to 1 base. This CDR3 region has 12 residues. CDR3: CASSQDNTEAFF. The CDR3 DNA reads as TGCGCCAGCAGCCAAGATAACACTGAAGCTTTCTTT.